One T cell receptor beta chain is described in this entry. This sample is drawn from a study of blood T cell repertoires in COVID-19. About the study: T cells, B-cell-depleted T cells, or PBMCs provided the cDNA or gDNA that served as material.

The CDR3 length is 15 residues. Trimming pared 7 bases from V and 5 bases from J, leaving 18 bases between. Germline V gives CDR1 MNHEY, CDR2 SVGAGI. Produced via immunoSEQ multiplex PCR; TCRdb's table is partial and in-frame only. The sample consists of 250,000 to 350,000 clones, 70% to 85% of them appearing once. The sample was peripheral blood. The receptor's source is a human donor with COVID-19, enrolled during active disease. The donor label of this sample is uncertain. V usage is TRBV6-5 and J usage is TRBJ2-1; TRBD2 is a possible D gene (6 bases). Here the CDR3 DNA reads TGTGCCAGCACTCCAACCGGGGGAGCGAACAATGAGCAGTTCTTC. Translated: CASTPTGGANNEQFF.